These 13 T cell receptor beta chains came from one sample sequenced in a study of T-cell memory formation after mild COVID-19. A single record per CDR3 protein comes from TCRdb applying MiXCR to the 5' RACE reads. The repertoire consists of 300,000 to 400,000 distinct CDR3 sequences, with less than 20% occurring once and the leading ten covering 20% to 25%. The source material was PBMCs or a T cell subset sorted from them (not recorded which). The origin of the receptors is a man aged 18 to 29 who had mild COVID-19 (a few samples of this study predate the infection). Cell type and time point are not known.

This clonotype was recorded at least ten times. V and J are TRBV10-3 and TRBJ2-2; no reliable D call. V shed 3 bases and J shed 0 bases, with 5 bases lying between them. CDR1 and CDR2 (germline): ENHRY, SYGVKD. CDR3 size: 14 residues. This CDR3 is CAISDTPNTGELFF. CDR3 bases: TGTGCCATCAGTGATACACCGAACACCGGGGAGCTGTTTTTT.

This rearrangement joins TRBV20-1 to TRBJ1-1; 11 bases map to TRBD1. After removal of 4 bases from V and 4 bases from J, the junction contained 8 bases not matched to a gene. Germline V gene lookup returns CDR1 DFQATT and CDR2 SNEGSKA (reference sequence). CDR3 size: 15 residues. The CDR3 DNA follows: TGCAGTGCTAAGATTAGGACAGGGGGCAGCACTGAAGCTTTCTTT. Protein product: CSAKIRTGGSTEAFF.

This clonotype was found a few times. This chain connects TRBV3-1 to TRBJ1-6; D perhaps matches TRBD1 (5 bases). Trimming removed 2 bases at V and 10 bases at J, with 15 bases between. Germline V gene data show CDR1 as LGHDT and CDR2 as YNNKEL (reference sequence). The CDR3 spans 15 residues. The CDR3 DNA is TGTGCCAGCAGCCAATTGGTCCAGGGTCGGTCACCCCTCCACTTT. Translation gives CASSQLVQGRSPLHF.

In its sample, this clonotype was seen many times. The gene calls are TRBV3-1 and TRBJ1-3, with TRBD1 as a possible D gene (6 bases). Trimming shortened V by 3 bases and J by 0 bases, and 12 bases separated the two germline ends. The CDR3 runs 16 residues. Germline assignment: CDR1 LGHDT and CDR2 YNNKEL (reference sequence). CDR3 coding DNA: TGTGCCAGCAGCCAGACAGGACTTATCTCTGGAAACACCATATATTTT. This gives the protein CASSQTGLISGNTIYF.

This clonotype was seen a handful of times. The chain couples TRBV19 to TRBJ1-6, with unresolved D. The V end lost 5 bases, the J end lost 9 bases, and 17 bases lay between the germline ends. Germline CDR1 is LNHDA and CDR2 is SQIVND (reference sequence). This CDR3 comprises 15 residues. CDR3: CASSPWGGMSSPLHF. For the CDR3, the DNA is TGTGCCAGTAGTCCGTGGGGAGGGATGAGTTCACCCCTCCACTTT.

The sample holds many counts of this clonotype. This chain joins TRBV7-2 and TRBJ2-2, with 7 positions matching TRBD2. The CDR3 has 15 amino acids. Trimming cost V 3 bases and J 7 bases; bases outside gene matches: 8. Germline CDR1 and CDR2: SGHTA and FQGNSA. CDR3 DNA: TGTGCCAGCAGCTTGAGGGCGGGGGAGCGCGGGGAGCTGTTTTTT. Translating it yields CASSLRAGERGELFF.

The chain employs TRBV20-1 and TRBJ1-1, with no clear D. V lost 3 bases, J lost 0 bases, and 14 bases lay in between. This CDR3 comprises 15 residues. CDR1 is DFQATT, CDR2 SNEGSKA, per germline (reference sequence). This CDR3 is CSASGLAKMNTEAFF. Written as DNA, the CDR3 is TGCAGTGCTAGCGGGTTGGCAAAAATGAACACTGAAGCTTTCTTT.

This clonotype showed up many times. J is TRBJ2-7 and V is TRBV3-2. TRBV3-2 is reported as a pseudogene. The CDR3 covers 13 residues. The CDR3 DNA reads TGTGCCAGCAGCCAAGACGGAGACTACGAGCAGTACGTC. Its protein is CASSQDGDYEQYV.

This chain uses TRBV5-5 with TRBJ2-2; TRBD2 aligns across 9 bases. This CDR3 has 15 amino acids. Germline CDR1 and CDR2: SGHKS and YYEKEE (reference sequence). With 4 bases clipped from V and 4 bases from J, the junction kept 5 bases outside the gene matches. CDR3 nucleotides: TGTGCCAGCAGCCCGGCGGGGGGGCCCACCGGGGAGCTGTTTTTT. Encoded protein: CASSPAGGPTGELFF. The full variable domain, in which reference TRBV5-5 and TRBJ2-2 provide the parts outside the CDR3, is DAGVTQSPTHLIKTRGQQVTLRCSPISGHKSVSWYQQVLGQGPQFIFQYYEKEERGRGNFPDRFSARQFPNYSSELNVNALLLGDSALYLCASSPAGGPTGELFFGEGSRLTVL.

This clonotype was seen more than once but under ten times. This sequence joins TRBV24-1 and TRBJ2-7; no clear D. The germline V gene encodes CDR1 KGHDR and CDR2 SFDVKD. CDR3 size: 15 residues. Trimming removed 0 bases from V and 2 bases from J, with 10 bases in between. The CDR3 nucleotides are TGTGCCACCAGTGATTTGACGGACGCCCCCTACGAGCAGTACGTC. This codes for CATSDLTDAPYEQYV.

This clonotype was detected many times. The chain recombines TRBV11-2 with TRBJ2-3; 9 nucleotides agree with TRBD2. The CDR3 consists of 16 residues. Per the germline V gene, CDR1 is SGHAT and CDR2 is FQNNGV. J was trimmed by 5 bases and V by 1 base; bases with no gene match: 7. DNA of the CDR3: TGTGCCAGCAGCTTAGCAAGCGGGGGGTATGAAGATACGCAGTATTTT. Its translation is CASSLASGGYEDTQYF.

The chain carries TRBV4-2 and TRBJ1-5; D remains unclear. Looked up from germline, CDR1 is LGHNA and CDR2 is YNFKEQ. This CDR3 is 16 amino acids long. The V and J ends lost 1 base and 1 base respectively, with 11 bases between them. CDR3 DNA sequence: TGTGCCAGCAGCCAAGGGGTCATCCCGAGCAATCAGCCCCAGCATTTT. Amino acid sequence: CASSQGVIPSNQPQHF.

This clonotype was observed a handful of times. V gene TRBV6-5 combines with J gene TRBJ1-4; D not certain. This CDR3 spans 14 amino acids. Between the trimmed V and J ends, which lost 6 bases and 7 bases, there was a span of 15 bases. The germline V gene encodes CDR1 MNHEY and CDR2 SVGAGI. CDR3 amino acids: CASSGPTAREKLFF. CDR3 nucleotides: TGTGCCAGCAGCGGGCCCACAGCGCGTGAAAAACTGTTTTTT.